This T cell receptor beta chain was recovered during a study of T cell changes during pregnancy in multiple sclerosis. Assay: immunoSEQ multiplex PCR; the TCRdb copy retains only in-frame clones and omits some. The sample carries about 59,000 clones, approximately 92% recorded once. Germline CDR1 SSHAT, CDR2 FNYEAQ (reference sequence). The CDR3 is made up of 15 amino acids. Worth noting for this clone: Relative to the germline gene, one junction end is altered; a read error may explain this.

This clonotype was obtained from a female donor with multiple sclerosis, enrolled in a pregnancy study. The material sequenced was peripheral blood, taken in the first trimester of pregnancy. The V and J genes are TRBV7-7 and TRBJ2-1, with 8 bases matching TRBD2. CDR3 coding DNA: TGTGCTAGCAGCTTACGGGAGGGAGTCAACAATGAGCAGTTCTTC. This encodes CASSLREGVNNEQFF.